This TCR beta chain originates from a study of Ad26.COV2.S vaccination and SARS-CoV-2 variants. Study-wide background: Vaccine-arm donor from the placebo-controlled COV1001 Ad26.COV2.S trial.

This clone was detected a few times. The antigen is unknown. Documented treatment: roughly 19 received Ad26.COV2.S at low or high dose, single or two shots; a few received placebo; per-sample allocation not given. All samples were drawn on day 63, counting from the first vaccine or placebo injection. An Ad26 vector expressing Wuhan-strain SARS-CoV-2 spike served as the vaccine. General study points: Measurement of non-spike TCR breadth gave similar results in vaccine and placebo recipients.

Measured with immunoSEQ multiplex PCR; TCRdb has only the in-frame clones, and not every one. The sample has fewer than 400,000 clones; 86% are singletons. This TCR was recovered from a person aged 18-65 years who received the Ad26.COV2.S COVID-19 vaccine or a placebo. This sample comprised peripheral blood, obtained in a trial of Ad26.COV2.S vaccine versus placebo.

CDR3 in DNA: TGTGCCAGCAGCCCTACCGGGGGGCCCCAGCATTTT. Residues: CASSPTGGPQHF. The chain employs TRBV4-2 and TRBJ1-5; D perhaps matches TRBD1 (5 bases). The CDR3 sequence is 12 residues long. V lost 4 bases to trimming and J lost 9 bases, with 10 bases between them. CDR1 and CDR2 (germline): LGHNA, YNFKEQ.